Listed below are T cell receptor beta chains from one sample, sequenced in a study of T cells in Graves' hyperthyroidism and ophthalmopathy. MiXCR, run by TCRdb on the multiplex PCR reads, gives a single entry per CDR3 protein. The table includes 500,000 to 750,000 distinct CDR3 sequences, approximately 15% detected once. The specimen was blood. Every receptor here comes from a woman aged 18 to 35 with Graves' ophthalmopathy. Both conserved end residues are trimmed from each CDR3.

TRBV12-3/TRBV12-4	TRBJ2-5	ASSRGAGEETQY
TRBV29-1	TRBJ2-1	SVRTGGLNEQF
TRBV20-1	TRBJ1-5	SARAGRSTSSNQPQH
TRBV5-6	TRBJ1-3	ASSVAGRAGNTIY
TRBV9	TRBJ1-2	ASSPPGEGTLGGYT
TRBV4-1	TRBJ1-1	ASSPPSSRGMNTEAF
TRBV20-1	TRBJ2-7	SARDLEDRASYSYEQY
TRBV7-2	TRBJ2-3	ASSLARGLSDTQY
TRBV7-9	TRBJ1-1	ASSPEGGNSNTEAF
TRBV30	TRBJ2-7	AWGQGIHEQY
TRBV4-2	TRBJ2-2	ASSQGQGSNTGELF
TRBV19	TRBJ2-1	ASSTGQGAYNEQF
TRBV29-1	TRBJ2-7	SVEDAGQDSYEQY
TRBV27	TRBJ1-2	ASKPRGASNYGYT
TRBV28	TRBJ2-3	ASEGWSTDTQY
TRBV6-1	TRBJ1-6	ASSPDRGASPLH
TRBV6-1	TRBJ1-3	ASSEGITGNTIY
TRBV12-3/TRBV12-4	TRBJ2-7	ASSLAPPGLAAYEQY
TRBV5-8	TRBJ2-7	ASRPFTGTGSHEQY
TRBV20-1	TRBJ2-7	SAPGTGNEQY
TRBV20-1	TRBJ2-7	SARSTTNSYEQY
TRBV5-4	TRBJ1-6	ASSQAPGGASSPLH
TRBV5-5	TRBJ1-1	ASSFRDPLNTEAF
TRBV12-5	TRBJ1-2	ASGEGAGDYGYT
TRBV19	TRBJ2-5	ASRVVGLAGETQY
TRBV7-6	TRBJ2-3	ASSSLSGTSPTDTQY
TRBV11-2	TRBJ1-2	ASSLGAVYGYT
TRBV30	TRBJ2-1	AWSVQEGNEQF
TRBV7-7	TRBJ2-2	ASSWGSGRSGELF
TRBV5-1	TRBJ2-7	ASSFEYGGREDSYEQY
TRBV11-2	TRBJ2-7	ASSWGRAAGLREQY
TRBV28	TRBJ1-2	ASSLLRTSAYGYT
TRBV5-1	TRBJ1-1	ASSRDPRGTEAF
TRBV2	TRBJ2-5	ASRRAGLLQETQY
TRBV20-1	TRBJ2-3	SARKERSGGMDTQY
TRBV6-2/TRBV6-3	TRBJ2-7	ASSFSRVVSYEQY
TRBV29-1	TRBJ2-1	SVIQGLDEQF
TRBV28	TRBJ2-7	ASRWKTGIAHEQY
TRBV12-3/TRBV12-4	TRBJ2-1	ASSFIDNEQF
TRBV30	TRBJ2-7	AWTSGRGYEQY
TRBV6-2/TRBV6-3	TRBJ1-5	ASSYPPPDPDRALPGNQPQH
TRBV20-1	TRBJ1-5	SARDVRYNQPQH
TRBV7-9	TRBJ1-3	ASSFGDIYY
TRBV7-8	TRBJ2-1	ASSAGLAGGKVYNEQF
TRBV20-1	TRBJ2-7	SASTFRDWSYEQY
TRBV20-1	TRBJ2-7	SARGQGGNYEQY
TRBV20-1	TRBJ1-3	SASRQGTGVRNTIY
TRBV24-1	TRBJ2-5	ATSAPGTQY
TRBV7-9	TRBJ2-3	ASSPPTGGVTDTQY
TRBV20-1	TRBJ1-4	SALRRTNEKLF
TRBV15	TRBJ1-1	ATSRARGARRSTEAF
TRBV6-5	TRBJ2-7	ASSYGGVYEQY
TRBV7-3	TRBJ2-2	ASSPGGGTGELF
TRBV12-3/TRBV12-4	TRBJ1-4	ASRGQNNEKLF
TRBV18	TRBJ2-1	ASSPPGSGADYNEQF
TRBV4-2	TRBJ1-5	ASSQVKGNQPQH
TRBV4-2	TRBJ2-7	ASSPMGLGYEQY
TRBV2	TRBJ2-5	ASSVAGVAQETQY
TRBV20-1	TRBJ1-2	SARQTSNYGYT
TRBV27	TRBJ1-5	ASSPNRVNQPQH